This TCR beta chain was sequenced for a study of blood T cell repertoires in COVID-19. Per the authors' pipeline: By means of reference gene primer amplification, nucleated cell counts were estimated. TCRdb's copy holds only in-frame clones and misses some; the assay was immunoSEQ multiplex PCR. That table supplies the V and J calls and clone size; D and trimming were determined from the DNA. The sample holds about 340,000 clones, approximately 86% seen once. The CDR3 runs 16 residues. The ends lost 4 bases at V and 5 bases at J; junction bases unmatched: 6. CDR1 is SGHDN and CDR2 is FVKESK in the germline V gene.

The V and J genes are TRBV14 and TRBJ2-2, with TRBD1 identical over 11 bases. The specimen was peripheral blood. The clonotype comes from a woman aged 55-70 years with COVID-19, enrolled during active disease. In DNA, the CDR3 is TGTGCCAGCAGCCCGAGGACAGGGGGCAGGACCGGGGAGCTGTTTTTT. Translating it yields CASSPRTGGRTGELFF.